The table lists the clone carrying this TCR beta chain with many counts. In the library, individual cDNA molecules carried attached unique molecular identifiers. TCRdb used MiXCR to reprocess the 5' RACE reads, holding one entry per CDR3 protein. The sample has 48,000 or so distinct CDR3 sequences, 6.2% seen once. This entry belongs to a study of early T cells in non-severe SARS-CoV-2 infection. The wider study: Sequencing used unsorted whole-blood bulk RNA, so chains lack pairing.

The CDR3 is 15 amino acids. J was trimmed by 0 bases and V by 1 base; bases with no gene match: 2. CDR1 is SGHDT and CDR2 is YYEEEE in the germline V gene. The sequencing here drew on whole blood, taken at baseline. The receptor was derived from an adult who was a healthcare worker with PCR-confirmed SARS-CoV-2 infection or an uninfected control (not recorded which). This sequence joins TRBV5-6 and TRBJ2-3; 7 bases are shared with TRBD1. DNA of the CDR3: TGTGCCAGCAGCTTGACAGGGGCTAGCACAGATACGCAGTATTTT. It encodes CASSLTGASTDTQYF.